Below, 5 T cell receptor beta chains from the same sample are listed, as sequenced in a study of blood T cell repertoires in COVID-19. This table comes from immunoSEQ multiplex PCR, and its TCRdb copy is limited to in-frame clones, with some not included. Among about 70,000 clones listed, roughly four fifths were seen once. Sequenced material: peripheral blood. These receptors were taken from a man aged 30 to 45 with COVID-19, enrolled during active disease.

The chain combines TRBV2 with TRBJ2-4; the match to TRBD2 covers 13 bases. The CDR3 has 16 residues. V was clipped by 6 bases and J by 8 bases; unmatched bases: 10. CDR1 SNHLY and CDR2 FYNNEI come from the germline V gene. CDR3 in DNA: TGTGCCAGCAGAGGACTAGCGGGAGTAGGTCGGGACATTCAGTACTTC. As protein: CASRGLAGVGRDIQYF.

The chain employs TRBV19 and TRBJ1-4; D uncertain. The germline V gene encodes CDR1 LNHDA and CDR2 SQIVND (reference sequence). Trimming pared 6 bases from V and 8 bases from J, leaving 13 bases between. The CDR3 covers 13 residues. CDR3 residues: CASSGVEMEKLFF. DNA of the CDR3: TGTGCCAGTAGCGGAGTGGAGATGGAAAAACTGTTTTTT.

V and J are TRBV5-4 and TRBJ2-5; perhaps TRBD1 as D (5 bases). This CDR3 comprises 13 residues. Looked up from germline, CDR1 is SGHNT and CDR2 is YYREEE (reference sequence). V gave up 4 bases and J gave up 5 bases, with 12 bases separating them. The CDR3 sequence: CASSSRQRETQYF. CDR3 nucleotides: TGTGCCAGCAGCAGCAGACAGAGGGAGACCCAGTACTTC.

This chain connects TRBV19 to TRBJ2-7, with a tentative D call TRBD1 (5 bases). There are 14 residues in the CDR3. V lost 3 bases and J lost 3, with 12 bases in between. Looked up from germline, CDR1 is LNHDA and CDR2 is SQIVND (reference sequence). CDR3 in DNA: TGTGCCAGTAGTATGAGGCAGGGAAGCTACGAGCAGTACTTC. It translates to CASSMRQGSYEQYF.

The V gene is TRBV11-2, the J gene TRBJ1-6; the match to TRBD1 covers 10 bases. Germline V gene data show CDR1 as SGHAT and CDR2 as FQNNGV. Losses at the gene ends were 6 bases for V and 7 bases for J; bases not matched to a gene: 3. This CDR3 contains 14 residues. The CDR3 spells CASSRGQGNSPLHF. The CDR3 DNA follows: TGTGCCAGCAGTCGGGGACAGGGGAATTCACCCCTCCACTTT.